The present T cell receptor (beta chain) was sequenced within a study of control samples from healthy donors and cancer patients. Produced via immunoSEQ multiplex PCR; TCRdb's table is partial and in-frame only. The sample gives about 69,000 clones, roughly 80% of which show up once; about 3.1% is in the top ten. V shed 4 bases, J shed 8 bases, and the junction held 7 bases outside the gene matches. Looked up from germline, CDR1 is LNHDA and CDR2 is SQIVND (reference sequence). The CDR3 runs 14 residues. The clonotype originates from a woman in her forties or fifties with lung cancer. The V gene is TRBV19, the J gene TRBJ1-1; 10 nucleotides line up with TRBD1. The sample was PBMCs. This CDR3 reads CASSTKPGQGEAFF. CDR3 DNA sequence: TGTGCCAGTAGTACGAAACCGGGACAGGGGGAAGCTTTCTTT. The whole variable domain, remainder taken from reference TRBV19 and TRBJ1-1, is DGGITQSPKYLFRKEGQNVTLSCEQNLNHDAMYWYRQDPGQGLRLIYYSQIVNDFQKGDIAEGYSVSREKKESFPLTVTSAQKNPTAFYLCASSTKPGQGEAFFGQGTRLTVV.